This TCR beta chain was recovered during a study of T-cell memory formation after mild COVID-19. Findings and caveats of the study: Whether second-wave clones peaking at day 37 were SARS-CoV-2 specific went unconfirmed.

TCRalpha and TCRbeta libraries used 5'RACE with constant-segment primers and UMIs. TCRdb reprocessed the 5' RACE reads with MiXCR, giving one entry per CDR3 protein. Of a few hundred thousand distinct CDR3 sequences in the sample, 15% to 20% were seen once. Turning to this clonotype: The antigen is unknown.

With 3 bases removed from V and 4 bases from J, the gap between germline ends came to 6 bases. The CDR3 contains 12 residues. Germline CDR1 and CDR2: SNHLY and FYNNEI. The chain combines TRBV2 with TRBJ1-2; no definite D call. The receptor's source is a man in his late teens or twenties who had mild COVID-19 (a few samples of this study predate the infection). Cell type and time point are not known. Sequencing was done on a sample of PBMCs or a T cell subset sorted from them (not recorded which). The CDR3 spells CASSDSSYGYTF. CDR3 sequence (DNA): TGTGCCAGCAGTGACAGCTCCTATGGCTACACCTTC. Using reference TRBV2 and TRBJ1-2 for the parts outside the CDR3, the full variable domain is EPEVTQTPSHQVTQMGQEVILRCVPISNHLYFYWYRQILGQKVEFLVSFYNNEISEKSEIFDDQFSVERPDGSNFTLKIRSTKLEDSAMYFCASSDSSYGYTFGSGTRLTVV.